The 22 T cell receptor beta chains below all came from one sample that was sequenced in a study of cytomegalovirus exposure and HLA in healthy donors. This table comes from immunoSEQ multiplex PCR, and its TCRdb copy is limited to in-frame clones, with some not included. Among about 88,000 clones listed, around 82% were seen once. The sequencing input was PBMCs. These receptors were collected from a woman aged 18 to 35 in good health and CMV-seropositive.

This clone was seen a handful of times. The chain is built from TRBV10-1 and TRBJ2-5; 7 bases fit TRBD2. The germline gives CDR1 WNHNN, CDR2 SYGVQD (reference sequence). V lost 3 bases and J lost 0; bases outside the gene matches: 1. This CDR3 has 14 amino acids. For the CDR3, the DNA is TGCGCCAGCAGTGACCGGGGGGACCAAGAGACCCAGTACTTC. As protein: CASSDRGDQETQYF.

V is TRBV28 and J is TRBJ1-4; 7 bases map to TRBD1. Germline assignment: CDR1 MDHEN and CDR2 SYDVKM. Trimming at V came to 5 bases and at J to 5 bases, leaving 11 bases not matched to a gene. The CDR3 contains 16 residues. This chain's CDR3 is CASSPATGTENEKLFF. The CDR3 bases are TGTGCCAGCAGTCCTGCCACCGGGACAGAAAATGAAAAACTGTTTTTT. Complete variable domain (other parts from reference TRBV28 and TRBJ1-4): DVKVTQSSRYLVKRTGEKVFLECVQDMDHENMFWYRQDPGLGLRLIYFSYDVKMKEKGDIPEGYSVSREKKERFSLILESASTNQTSMYLCASSPATGTENEKLFFGSGTQLSVL.

The V call is TRBV7-9, the J call TRBJ2-7, with a possible D match to TRBD1 (6 bases). V was cut by 3 bases and J by 4 bases, with 16 bases left in between. This CDR3 spans 15 amino acids. Germline CDR1 SEHNR, CDR2 FQNEAQ (reference sequence). CDR3 sequence reads: CASSFRTATKYEQYF. The CDR3 bases are TGTGCCAGCAGCTTCCGGACAGCCACTAAATACGAGCAGTACTTC.

V usage is TRBV9 and J usage is TRBJ2-6; 7 nucleotides agree with TRBD1. The CDR3 spans 18 residues. J lost 0 bases, V lost 5 bases, and 11 bases had no gene match. Germline V CDR1 and CDR2: SGDLS, YYNGEE. CDR3 sequence reads: CASRGRDRDFSGANVLTF. DNA for the CDR3: TGTGCCAGCAGAGGCCGGGACAGAGATTTCTCTGGGGCCAACGTCCTGACTTTC.

The V call is TRBV14, the J call TRBJ1-2; TRBD1 agrees at 10 bases. V was pared by 4 bases and J by 4 bases, with 6 bases of the junction left unmatched. This CDR3 region has 15 residues. Looked up from germline, CDR1 is SGHDN and CDR2 is FVKESK. The CDR3 bases are TGTGCCAGCAGCCTCGGGACAGGGGAGACCTATGGCTACACCTTC. This codes for CASSLGTGETYGYTF.

This clone was recorded only once. The chain uses TRBV27 and TRBJ2-2; 8 nucleotides line up with TRBD1. Germline CDR1 and CDR2: MNHEY and SMNVEV (reference sequence). This CDR3 has 15 amino acids. The ends lost 8 bases at V and 4 bases at J; junction bases unmatched: 9. CDR3 sequence (DNA): TGTGCCAGCCGGGGCCAGGGGGCCCCCACCGGGGAGCTGTTTTTT. It specifies CASRGQGAPTGELFF.

The chain is built from TRBV6-5 and TRBJ1-1; TRBD1 aligns across 7 bases. With V trimmed by 5 bases and J by 10 bases, 4 bases remained unmatched. This CDR3 spans 11 amino acids. Germline V gene sequence: CDR1 MNHEY, CDR2 SVGAGI. DNA of the CDR3: TGTGCCAGCAGTCGAGGACAGGTAGCTTTCTTT. It yields the protein CASSRGQVAFF.

The gene calls are TRBV9 and TRBJ2-2; 9 bases match TRBD1. After removal of 4 bases from V and 5 bases from J, the junction contained 12 bases not matched to a gene. The CDR3 contains 17 residues. The germline V gene encodes CDR1 SGDLS and CDR2 YYNGEE. This chain's CDR3 is CASSPGTGKGATGELFF. In DNA, the CDR3 is TGTGCCAGCAGCCCCGGGACAGGGAAGGGAGCTACCGGGGAGCTGTTTTTT.

The rearrangement links TRBV6-5 to TRBJ2-1; 11 nucleotides line up with TRBD1. Germline V gene data show CDR1 as MNHEY and CDR2 as SVGAGI. There are 16 residues in the CDR3. The V gene end was trimmed by 4 bases and the J gene end by 3 bases; junction bases not matched to a gene: 5. Written as DNA, the CDR3 is TGTGCCAGCAGTTTTACCGGGACAGGGGGCTACAATGAGCAGTTCTTC. Residues: CASSFTGTGGYNEQFF.

The chain combines TRBV5-8 with TRBJ2-3; 7 positions match TRBD1. V shed 5 bases, J shed 1 base, and the junction held 7 bases outside the gene matches. Looked up from germline, CDR1 is SGHTS and CDR2 is YDEGEE. The CDR3 sequence is 15 residues long. The CDR3, as DNA: TGTGCCAGCAGTTCGAGGGGGCAGGGCACAGATACGCAGTATTTT. Its protein product is CASSSRGQGTDTQYF.

The CDR3 reads CASSLEGEQPQHF. The CDR3 DNA is TGTGCCAGCAGCTTAGAAGGGGAACAGCCCCAGCATTTT. J is TRBJ1-5 and V is TRBV7-2, with D maybe TRBD1 (5 bases). V lost 1 base and J 7 bases, leaving 8 bases between the germline ends. Germline V gives CDR1 SGHTA, CDR2 FQGNSA. The CDR3 is made up of 13 amino acids.

The chain recombines TRBV2 with TRBJ1-2; D is perhaps TRBD1 (6 bases). The CDR3 totals 16 residues. CDR1 and CDR2 (germline): SNHLY, FYNNEI. Trimming pared 3 bases from V and 7 bases from J, leaving 21 bases between. For the CDR3, the DNA is TGTGCCAGCAGTGAGAGGGGTAGAGGGGGGGCAAGTGGCTACACCTTC. It specifies CASSERGRGGASGYTF.

The genes are TRBV28 and TRBJ1-4; D gene uncertain. This CDR3 has 14 residues. The V gene's germline CDR1 is MDHEN and CDR2 SYDVKM. The V end was cut by 4 bases, the J end by 9 bases, with 15 bases between. In nucleotides, the CDR3 is TGTGCCAGCAGTTCCTCAGTGTGGCTGCAAAAACTGTTTTTT. Protein product: CASSSSVWLQKLFF.

The rearrangement joins TRBV7-2 to TRBJ1-2; unclear D gene. This CDR3 region has 15 residues. The germline V gene has CDR1 SGHTA and CDR2 FQGNSA. V was pared by 3 bases and J by 7 bases, with 18 bases between. CDR3 sequence reads: CASSFSGGSKSGYTF. CDR3 in DNA: TGTGCCAGCAGCTTTTCAGGAGGTTCGAAGTCTGGCTACACCTTC.

The genes are TRBV7-9 and TRBJ2-7; TRBD1 agrees at 10 bases. The trim removed 4 bases at V and 2 bases at J, leaving 2 bases unmatched. CDR3 length: 14 amino acids. The germline CDR1 and CDR2 sequences are SEHNR and FQNEAQ (reference sequence). The CDR3 DNA reads TGTGCCAGCAGCTCGGGACAGGGGACCTACGAGCAGTACTTC. It translates to CASSSGQGTYEQYF.

V and J are TRBV21-1 and TRBJ2-5; the table calls TRBD2, which could not be checked here. TRBV21-1 counts as a pseudogene. The CDR3 is made up of 15 amino acids. CDR3 DNA sequence: TGTGCCAGCACCCTCAGGACTAGCAGGAGAGAGACCCAGTACTTC. Its translation is CASTLRTSRRETQYF.

V gene TRBV12-5 combines with J gene TRBJ1-1; 11 positions agree with TRBD1. J was trimmed by 5 bases and V by 11 bases; bases with no gene match: 19. The CDR3 is made up of 17 amino acids. Germline V CDR1 and CDR2: LGHNT, FRNRAP. In nucleotides, the CDR3 is TGTGCTGGGGGTGGGACAGGGGGAAATCCGCGGAGAACTGAAGCTTTCTTT. This translates into CAGGGTGGNPRRTEAFF.

This clone was observed a handful of times. The chain is built from TRBV10-1 and TRBJ2-2; D call uncertain. Germline CDR1 WNHNN, CDR2 SYGVQD (reference sequence). V gave up 6 bases and J gave up 2 bases, with 10 bases separating them. This CDR3 comprises 14 residues. The CDR3 coding sequence is TGCGCCAGCAGAGAGGAACTAAACACCGGGGAGCTGTTTTTT. This codes for CASREELNTGELFF.

The chain joins TRBV7-2 to TRBJ2-3, with 8 bases lining up with TRBD1. V shed 8 bases, J shed 6 bases, and the junction held 7 bases outside the gene matches. This CDR3 is 13 amino acids long. CDR1 and CDR2 from the germline V gene are SGHTA and FQGNSA. CDR3 DNA sequence: TGTGCCAGCGCCACAGGGGGAGCGGATACGCAGTATTTT. Its protein is CASATGGADTQYF.

This clone was found a few times. The rearrangement joins TRBV10-1 to TRBJ2-7; 7 nucleotides agree with TRBD1. The CDR3 sequence is 12 residues long. The trim removed 4 bases at V and 9 bases at J, leaving 6 bases unmatched. Germline CDR1 and CDR2: WNHNN and SYGVQD (reference sequence). The CDR3 sequence: CASSAQGDRQYF. The DNA for the CDR3 is TGCGCCAGCAGTGCCCAGGGGGACCGGCAGTACTTC.

This clone came up once. The V and J genes are TRBV30 and TRBJ2-3, with TRBD2 matching over 7 bases. CDR1 is GTSNPN, CDR2 SVGIG, per germline (reference sequence). With 0 bases clipped from V and 5 bases from J, the junction kept 5 bases outside the gene matches. The CDR3 runs 14 residues. This chain's CDR3 is CAWSVTSGVDTQYF. DNA of the CDR3: TGTGCCTGGAGTGTAACGAGCGGGGTAGATACGCAGTATTTT.

The J gene is TRBJ1-1, the V gene TRBV6-1, with 10 bases aligning to TRBD1. The CDR3 totals 14 residues. V lost 5 bases, J lost 6 bases, and 6 bases stayed unmatched. CDR1 MNHNS and CDR2 SASEGT come from the germline V gene. The CDR3 loop reads CASSPTGQGAEAFF. The DNA for the CDR3 is TGTGCCAGCAGTCCCACCGGACAGGGGGCTGAAGCTTTCTTT.